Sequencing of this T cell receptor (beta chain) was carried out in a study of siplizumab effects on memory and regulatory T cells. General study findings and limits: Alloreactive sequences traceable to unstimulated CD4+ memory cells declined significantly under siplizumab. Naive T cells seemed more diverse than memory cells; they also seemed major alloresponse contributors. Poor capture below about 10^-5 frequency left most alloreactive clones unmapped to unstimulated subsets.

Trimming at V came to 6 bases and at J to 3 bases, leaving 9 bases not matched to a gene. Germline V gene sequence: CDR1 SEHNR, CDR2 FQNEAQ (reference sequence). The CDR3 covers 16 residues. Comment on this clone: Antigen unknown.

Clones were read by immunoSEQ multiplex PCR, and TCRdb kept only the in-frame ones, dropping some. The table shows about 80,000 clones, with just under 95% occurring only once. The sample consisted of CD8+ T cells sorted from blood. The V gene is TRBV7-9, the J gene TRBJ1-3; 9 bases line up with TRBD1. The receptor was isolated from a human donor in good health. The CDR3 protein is CASRDTSGQGGNTIYF. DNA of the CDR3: TGTGCCAGCAGGGACACATCGGGACAGGGTGGAAACACCATATATTTT.